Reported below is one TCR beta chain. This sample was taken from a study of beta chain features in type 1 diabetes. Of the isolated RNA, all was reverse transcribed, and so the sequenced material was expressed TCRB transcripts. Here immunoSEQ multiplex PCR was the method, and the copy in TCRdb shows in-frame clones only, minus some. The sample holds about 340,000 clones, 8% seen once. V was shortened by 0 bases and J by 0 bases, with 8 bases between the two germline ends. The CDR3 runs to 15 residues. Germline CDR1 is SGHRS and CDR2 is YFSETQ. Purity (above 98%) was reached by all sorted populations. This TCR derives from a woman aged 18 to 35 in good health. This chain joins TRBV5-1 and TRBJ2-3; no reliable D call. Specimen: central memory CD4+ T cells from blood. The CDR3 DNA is TGCGCCAGCAGCTTGGGCTACCTGAGCACAGATACGCAGTATTTT. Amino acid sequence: CASSLGYLSTDTQYF.